The clone carrying this T cell receptor (beta chain) was seen many times. What it binds is unknown. The V and J ends lost 1 base and 4 bases respectively, with 11 bases between them. The CDR3 spans 14 residues. The germline CDR1 and CDR2 sequences are SGHTA and FQGNSA. This record comes from a study of T cells in Graves' hyperthyroidism and ophthalmopathy. For the study at large: Any treatment followed the collection of peripheral blood at initial diagnosis.

Points from the study as a whole: From stable hyperthyroidism, ophthalmopathy was set apart by a 13 V-J model. Most thyroid clonotypes that were expanded above 0.001 also turned up in blood.

Authors of the study amplified TCR beta CDR3 regions from RNA transcripts. The HTBI set primed first-round TCR CDR3 RT-PCR. TCRdb used MiXCR to reprocess the multiplex PCR reads, holding one entry per CDR3 protein. In the table there are over 350,000 distinct CDR3 sequences, 15% to 20% of which are singletons. From roughly 9.2 ml of fresh peripheral blood, PBMCs were isolated. The gene calls are TRBV7-2 and TRBJ2-7, with TRBD2 as a possible D gene (7 bases). The TCR sequence derives from a man aged 18 to 30 with Graves' ophthalmopathy. The sequenced material came from blood. CDR3 in DNA: TGTGCCAGCAGCTTAGGGGGGGGCCTGTACGAGCAGTACTTC. It translates to CASSLGGGLYEQYF.